What follows are 5 T cell receptor beta chains derived from one specimen sequenced in a study of cytomegalovirus exposure and HLA in healthy donors. Vbeta (60) and Jbeta (13) primers were used in the PCR. Only in-frame clones appear in the TCRdb table, and some are missing; sequencing was by immunoSEQ multiplex PCR. Altogether 150,000 to 200,000 clones are present, over 9.5% being singletons, with the ten largest covering over 6.5%. What was sequenced was PBMCs. The source is a middle-aged man in good health and CMV-seropositive.

This chain connects TRBV9 to TRBJ2-5; 9 bases match TRBD2. Per the germline V gene, CDR1 is SGDLS and CDR2 is YYNGEE. Losses at the gene ends were 1 base for V and 5 bases for J; bases not matched to a gene: 3. The CDR3 sequence is 14 residues long. The CDR3 coding sequence is TGTGCCAGCAGCGTATTCGGACTAGCGGAGACCCAGTACTTC. It yields the protein CASSVFGLAETQYF.

This clone showed up just a few times. The chain recombines TRBV7-8 with TRBJ1-5; D remains ambiguous. The CDR3 sequence is 16 residues long. V lost 0 bases to trimming and J lost 6 bases, with 15 bases between them. Germline lookup yields CDR1 SGHVS and CDR2 FQNEAQ. The CDR3 is CASSLAGRQVSQPQHF. In DNA form, the CDR3 reads TGTGCCAGCAGCTTAGCGGGGAGGCAGGTGAGTCAGCCCCAGCATTTT.

V gene TRBV6-1 combines with J gene TRBJ2-5; weak D call: TRBD1 (5 bases). The CDR3 is made up of 14 amino acids. With 7 bases removed from V and 4 bases from J, the gap between germline ends came to 16 bases. From germline, CDR1 is MNHNS and CDR2 SASEGT. Here the CDR3 reads CASTTQAGLETQYF. The CDR3 bases are TGTGCCAGCACTACCCAGGCAGGGTTAGAGACCCAGTACTTC.

This chain joins TRBV5-1 and TRBJ2-1; a possible D gene is TRBD1 (6 bases). The CDR3 consists of 15 residues. The ends were cut back, 0 bases at V and 9 bases at J, with 16 bases in the middle. Germline CDR1 SGHRS, CDR2 YFSETQ. The chain's CDR3 is CASSLEQGKWSEQFF. CDR3 nucleotide sequence: TGCGCCAGCAGCTTGGAACAGGGTAAATGGAGTGAGCAGTTCTTC.

A few counts support this clone. The CDR3 region has the DNA TGTGCCAGCAGCCCCGACAGGGGTGGCAACTATGGCTACACCTTC. Translating it yields CASSPDRGGNYGYTF. V and J are TRBV7-2 and TRBJ1-2; TRBD1 matches at 8 bases. Germline V CDR1 and CDR2: SGHTA, FQGNSA. V shed 5 bases and J 2 bases; nucleotides not matched to a gene: 7. The CDR3 is 15 residues long.